This T cell receptor beta chain came from a study of OX40 agonist ivuxolimab in advanced cancers. Study context: Patients receiving dose escalation had hepatocellular carcinoma, melanoma, renal cell or head and neck cancer.

The V and J ends lost 2 bases and 1 base respectively, with 7 bases between them. The length of the CDR3 is 14 residues. Germline assignment: CDR1 SSHAT and CDR2 FNYEAQ (reference sequence). The repertoire was sequenced with immunoSEQ multiplex PCR; TCRdb's copy has only in-frame clones and lacks some. This sample has almost 90,000 clones, with just under 90% found just once. This chain joins TRBV7-7 and TRBJ2-3; no firm D call. Sequences were derived from CD4+ or CD8+ T cells sorted from blood, sampled in a trial of the OX40 agonist ivuxolimab. This TCR was sampled from an adult with an advanced solid tumor such as melanoma, head and neck, liver or kidney cancer. CDR3 amino acids: CASSLSSRTDTQYF. The CDR3 bases are TGTGCCAGCAGCTTAAGTTCGCGCACAGATACGCAGTATTTT.